The rows below give T cell receptor beta chains drawn from one sample of a study of PD-L1 blockade in urothelial cancer. Produced via immunoSEQ multiplex PCR; TCRdb's table is partial and in-frame only. The table shows tens of thousands of clones, with roughly 79% occurring only once. The sequenced sample was PBMCs, obtained around atezolizumab (anti-PD-L1) treatment. These receptors originate from a man in his sixties or seventies with urothelial cancer. CDR3s leave out the opening cysteine and the closing phenylalanine or tryptophan. Fields, in order: J gene, V gene, clone size, CDR3 protein. Part of the rows lack a size; the others show once, few, many or a class for expanded clones.

J: TRBJ2-7
V: TRBV7-6
size: few
CDR3: ASSPGTGPYEQY

J: TRBJ1-1
V: TRBV19
size: NA
CDR3: ASTKRTGNTEAF

J: TRBJ2-7
V: TRBV7-9
size: NA
CDR3: ASSFSGAYEQY

J: TRBJ2-7
V: TRBV5-1
size: NA
CDR3: ASSGDRVVDEQY

J: TRBJ1-5
V: TRBV2
size: NA
CDR3: ASRQGYSNQPQH

J: TRBJ1-2
V: TRBV19
size: NA
CDR3: ASSSTAQGGFGYT

J: TRBJ2-1
V: TRBV28
size: NA
CDR3: ASSLIQAGDIDEQF

J: TRBJ1-5
V: TRBV5-1
size: once
CDR3: ASSLGGINQPQH

J: TRBJ2-5
V: TRBV15
size: NA
CDR3: ATSGLRRGETQY

J: TRBJ2-7
V: TRBV10-3
size: few
CDR3: AIRPGQGAYEQY

J: TRBJ2-5
V: TRBV29-1
size: NA
CDR3: SVEVGLQETQY

J: TRBJ1-5
V: TRBV19
size: NA
CDR3: ASSTGTGRTQPQH

J: TRBJ1-1
V: TRBV28
size: NA
CDR3: ASRTPPGEKGWTEAF

J: TRBJ1-1
V: TRBV4-1
size: NA
CDR3: ASRAGTANEAF

J: TRBJ2-1
V: TRBV5-4
size: NA
CDR3: ASSSRLAGDHEQF

J: TRBJ1-5
V: TRBV6-1
size: NA
CDR3: ASSVQGGQPQH

J: TRBJ2-1
V: TRBV29-1
size: NA
CDR3: SVRLAVDEQF

J: TRBJ2-2
V: TRBV6-4
size: few
CDR3: ASSAELSGELF

J: TRBJ1-2
V: TRBV15
size: NA
CDR3: ATSSAGTGLSGYT

J: TRBJ2-7
V: TRBV19
size: NA
CDR3: ASSTRNEQY

J: TRBJ1-4
V: TRBV14
size: once
CDR3: ASSPLQGGNEKLF

J: TRBJ2-2
V: TRBV29-1
size: NA
CDR3: SVPSGKINTGELF

J: TRBJ1-1
V: TRBV27
size: NA
CDR3: ASSLSFQVNTEAF

J: TRBJ1-1
V: TRBV19
size: NA
CDR3: ASSTQMNTEAF

J: TRBJ2-1
V: TRBV7-9
size: NA
CDR3: ASSPSLGSYNEQF

J: TRBJ2-3
V: TRBV18
size: NA
CDR3: ASSPRQNHLQDTDTQY

J: TRBJ1-1
V: TRBV9
size: NA
CDR3: ASSVHSNTEAF